This T cell receptor beta chain stems from a study of OX40 agonist ivuxolimab in advanced cancers. Whole-study context: Patients were given ivuxolimab, an antibody that agonizes OX40 (CD134).

Assay: immunoSEQ multiplex PCR; the TCRdb copy retains only in-frame clones and omits some. Of nearly 60,000 clones in the sample, 81% were seen once. CDR3 length: 11 amino acids. J was trimmed by 11 bases and V by 3 bases; bases with no gene match: 2. In germline, CDR1 is SGHAT, CDR2 FQNNGV. Excluded were patients having autoimmune disease history or systemic immunosuppression. This chain joins TRBV11-2 and TRBJ1-1; the match to TRBD1 covers 8 bases. The source of this sequence is an adult with an advanced solid tumor such as melanoma, head and neck, liver or kidney cancer. This sample comprised CD4+ or CD8+ T cells sorted from blood, obtained in a trial of the OX40 agonist ivuxolimab. CDR3 residues: CASSLTGDAFF. CDR3 nucleotides: TGTGCCAGCAGCTTGACAGGGGACGCTTTCTTT.